This T cell receptor (beta chain) came from a study of cytomegalovirus exposure and HLA in healthy donors. General study results and limits: Analyses of presence/absence relied on an assumption of roughly uniform sequencing depth across donors. Relative to equally common others, HLA-associated TCR beta chains showed greater clonal expansion in a later analysis. A previous analysis found most TCR beta V segments productive roughly 90% or roughly 30% of the time.

The germline V gene encodes CDR1 LNHNV and CDR2 YYDKDF (reference sequence). V lost 1 base and J lost 9, with 19 bases in between. The CDR3 is made up of 16 amino acids. Worth noting for this clone: The antigen remains undetermined.

PCR primers comprised 60 Vbeta and 13 Jbeta primers. Profiling relied on immunoSEQ multiplex PCR, and the TCRdb table lists in-frame clones only, not all of them. Found here are 75,000 to 80,000 clones, around three quarters of them singletons; the top ten hold 9% to 14%. The material sequenced was PBMCs. The TCR sequence derives from a male donor in good health and CMV-seropositive. The gene calls are TRBV15 and TRBJ2-1; perhaps TRBD2 as D (5 bases). For the CDR3, the DNA is TGTGCCACCAGCAGAGCAGAGGTGGTACTTCGGGGTGAGCAGTTCTTC. This gives the protein CATSRAEVVLRGEQFF. The whole variable domain, filled in from reference TRBV15 and TRBJ2-1, reads DAMVIQNPRYQVTQFGKPVTLSCSQTLNHNVMYWYQQKSSQAPKLLFHYYDKDFNNEADTPDNFQSRRPNTSFCFLDIRSPGLGDTAMYLCATSRAEVVLRGEQFFGPGTRLTVL.